A single sample is the source of the 10 T cell receptor beta chains below, sequenced in a study of glioma-infiltrating T cells. The iRepertoire nested amplicon-rescue multiplex PCR amplified TCR alpha and beta CDR3s from RNA. TCRdb passed the multiplex PCR reads through MiXCR, listing each CDR3 protein once. This sample yields tens of thousands of distinct CDR3 sequences, of which approximately 39% are seen a single time; 35% to 40% belongs to the top ten. Sequenced material: glioma tissue, nonneoplastic brain tissue, or PBMCs (not recorded which). These receptors were collected from a human donor with low-grade glioma or glioblastoma, undergoing nonglioma brain surgery, or in good health (not recorded which).

There are many counts of this clonotype. The V and J genes are TRBV7-2 and TRBJ2-7; D might be TRBD1 (6 bases). Trimming removed 2 bases from V and 2 bases from J, with 16 bases in between. CDR3 length: 16 amino acids. CDR1 is SGHTA and CDR2 is FQGNSA in the germline V gene. The CDR3 loop reads CASSLQAGTIAYEQYF. CDR3 DNA sequence: TGTGCCAGCAGCTTACAGGCTGGGACAATCGCCTACGAGCAGTACTTC.

For this clonotype: A much larger clone lies one base from this, so it may be a read error. CDR3 region: CASSRGPAEDTQYF. CDR3 sequence (DNA): TGTGCCAGCAGCAGAGGACCAGCGGAGGATACGCAGTATTTT. V and J are TRBV13 and TRBJ2-3, with a possible D match to TRBD2 (5 bases). CDR1 is PRHDT, CDR2 FYEKMQ, per germline (reference sequence). CDR3 length equals 14 residues. Trimming pared 5 bases from V and 6 bases from J, leaving 15 bases between.

As concerns this clonotype: A junction end diverges from the germline sequence, so it may reflect a read error. The chain has TRBV7-3 and TRBJ2-1; D may be TRBD2 (6 bases). The CDR3 totals 15 residues. The V gene's germline CDR1 is SGHTA and CDR2 FQGTGA. CDR3 protein: CASSTGSGGYNEQFF. The CDR3 DNA reads TGTGCCAGCAGCACCGGGAGTGGGGGTTACAATGAGCAATTCTTC.

This clonotype was counted ten times or more. The J gene is TRBJ2-1, the V gene TRBV20-1, with D possibly matching TRBD2 (5 bases). This CDR3 has 13 amino acids. The germline V gene encodes CDR1 DFQATT and CDR2 SNEGSKA (reference sequence). With 0 bases removed from V and 2 bases from J, the gap between germline ends came to 5 bases. The CDR3 here is CSARERAYNEQFF. As DNA, the CDR3 is TGCAGTGCTAGAGAGAGGGCCTACAATGAGCAGTTCTTC.

The rearrangement links TRBV2 to TRBJ1-5; no clear D gene. This CDR3 has 12 amino acids. Germline V gives CDR1 SNHLY, CDR2 FYNNEI. Trimming pared 7 bases from V and 7 bases from J, leaving 11 bases between. As DNA, the CDR3 is TGTGCCAGCATGGGAGAGAAACAGCCCCAGCATTTT. This gives the protein CASMGEKQPQHF.

This clonotype showed up many times. The chain joins TRBV10-1 to TRBJ2-3, with D uncertain. Germline-derived CDR1 and CDR2 are WNHNN and SYGVQD (reference sequence). This CDR3 spans 13 amino acids. Trimming left V 2 bases short and J 1 base short, with 4 bases between. The CDR3 DNA sequence: TGCGCCAGCAGTGAGGTTGGCACAGATACGCAGTATTTT. This gives the protein CASSEVGTDTQYF.

Ten or more counts support this clonotype. This chain uses TRBV14 with TRBJ1-3; D is undetermined. Trimming removed 4 bases at V and 4 bases at J, with 17 bases between. The CDR3 runs 16 residues. The germline V gene has CDR1 SGHDN and CDR2 FVKESK. CDR3 protein: CASSRIYHPSGNTIYF. The CDR3 coding sequence is TGTGCCAGCAGCCGTATATACCACCCGTCGGGAAACACCATATATTTT.

V and J are TRBV27 and TRBJ2-5; TRBD2 matches 7 bases. Germline values: CDR1 MNHEY, CDR2 SMNVEV (reference sequence). J lost 7 bases, V lost 5 bases, and 13 bases had no gene match. The length of the CDR3 is 15 residues. The CDR3 reads CASSPSLGRGGTQYF. The CDR3 region has the DNA TGTGCCAGCAGTCCGTCCCTGGGCCGCGGGGGGACCCAGTACTTC.

On this clonotype itself: With a much larger clone just one base away, this may be a read error. The chain is built from TRBV29-1 and TRBJ2-1; D uncertain. With 6 bases removed from V and 4 bases from J, the gap between germline ends came to 7 bases. Germline CDR1 and CDR2: SQVTM and ANQGSEA. The CDR3 contains 11 residues. CDR3 loop: CSVDKYNEQFF. The CDR3 DNA sequence: TGCAGCGTCGACAAGTACAATGAGCAGTTCTTC.

This clonotype was recorded at least ten times. The rearrangement links TRBV2 to TRBJ2-7; 8 bases fit TRBD1. The length of the CDR3 is 14 residues. Germline loops: CDR1 SNHLY, CDR2 FYNNEI. The junction had 10 bases not matched to a gene; V was cut back by 7 bases and J by 5 bases. DNA of the CDR3: TGTGCCAGCACCCAGGGGGCGACAGGGAACGAGCAGTACTTC. Protein product: CASTQGATGNEQYF.